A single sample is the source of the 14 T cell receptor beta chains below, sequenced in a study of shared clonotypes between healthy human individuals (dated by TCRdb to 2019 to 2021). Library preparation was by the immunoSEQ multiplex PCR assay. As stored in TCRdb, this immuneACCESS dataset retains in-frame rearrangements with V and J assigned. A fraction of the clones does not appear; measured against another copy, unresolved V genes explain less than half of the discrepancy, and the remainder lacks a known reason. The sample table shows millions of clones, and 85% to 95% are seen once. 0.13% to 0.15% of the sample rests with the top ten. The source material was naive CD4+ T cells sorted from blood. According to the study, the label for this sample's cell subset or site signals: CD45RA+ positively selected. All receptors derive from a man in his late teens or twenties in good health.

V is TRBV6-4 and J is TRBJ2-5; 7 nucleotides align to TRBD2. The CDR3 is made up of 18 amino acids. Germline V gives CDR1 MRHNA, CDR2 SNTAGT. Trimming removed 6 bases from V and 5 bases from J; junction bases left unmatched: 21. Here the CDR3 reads CASRCAGRPFKKRETQYF. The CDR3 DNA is TGTGCCAGCAGGTGCGCCGGGAGGCCATTCAAAAAGAGGGAGACCCAGTACTTC.

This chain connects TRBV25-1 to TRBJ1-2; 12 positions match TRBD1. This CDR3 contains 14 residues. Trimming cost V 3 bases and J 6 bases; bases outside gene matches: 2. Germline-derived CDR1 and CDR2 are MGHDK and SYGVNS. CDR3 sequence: CASSEGQGANGYTF. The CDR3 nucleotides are TGTGCCAGCAGTGAGGGACAGGGGGCCAATGGCTACACCTTC.

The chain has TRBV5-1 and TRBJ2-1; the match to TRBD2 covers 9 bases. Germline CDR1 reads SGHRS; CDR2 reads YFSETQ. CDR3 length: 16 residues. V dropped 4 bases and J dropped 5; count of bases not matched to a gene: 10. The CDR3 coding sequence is TGCGCCAGCAGCGTACGTCCTAGCGGGGCTAACAATGAGCAGTTCTTC. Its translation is CASSVRPSGANNEQFF.

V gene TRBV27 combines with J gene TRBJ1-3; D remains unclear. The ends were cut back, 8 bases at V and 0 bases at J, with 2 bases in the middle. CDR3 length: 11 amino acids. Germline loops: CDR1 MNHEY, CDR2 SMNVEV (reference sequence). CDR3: CASGSGNTIYF. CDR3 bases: TGTGCCAGCGGCTCTGGAAACACCATATATTTT.

As DNA, the CDR3 is TGTGCCAGCAGGGGGGGCGGGACCTTTTACGAGCAGTACTTC. This encodes CASRGGGTFYEQYF. V is TRBV6-5 and J is TRBJ2-7; either TRBD1 or TRBD2 may fit D (6 bases each). The V and J ends lost 6 bases and 4 bases respectively, with 16 bases between them. CDR1 is MNHEY and CDR2 is SVGAGI in the germline V gene. The CDR3 is 14 amino acids.

This chain's CDR3 is CASSLARETGELFF. For the CDR3, the DNA is TGTGCCAGCAGCTTAGCACGGGAGACCGGGGAGCTGTTTTTT. This sequence joins TRBV11-2 and TRBJ2-2, with a weak D call TRBD2 (6 bases). The germline V gene has CDR1 SGHAT and CDR2 FQNNGV. This CDR3 has 14 amino acids. Trimming cost V 1 base and J 5 bases, with 8 bases left between them.

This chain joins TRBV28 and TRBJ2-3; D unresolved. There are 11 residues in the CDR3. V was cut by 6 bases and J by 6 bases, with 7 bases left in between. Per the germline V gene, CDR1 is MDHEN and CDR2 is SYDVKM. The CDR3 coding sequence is TGTGCCAGCAGGGAGAGGGATACGCAGTATTTT. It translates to CASRERDTQYF. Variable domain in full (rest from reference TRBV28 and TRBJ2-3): DVKVTQSSRYLVKRTGEKVFLECVQDMDHENMFWYRQDPGLGLRLIYFSYDVKMKEKGDIPEGYSVSREKKERFSLILESASTNQTSMYLCASRERDTQYFGPGTRLTVL.

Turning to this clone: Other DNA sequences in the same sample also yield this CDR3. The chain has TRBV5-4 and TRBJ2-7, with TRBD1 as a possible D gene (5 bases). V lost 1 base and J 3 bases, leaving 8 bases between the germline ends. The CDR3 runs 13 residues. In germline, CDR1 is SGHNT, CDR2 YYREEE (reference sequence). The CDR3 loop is CASSLQGGYEQYF. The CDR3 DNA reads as TGTGCCAGCAGCTTGCAGGGCGGCTACGAGCAGTACTTC.

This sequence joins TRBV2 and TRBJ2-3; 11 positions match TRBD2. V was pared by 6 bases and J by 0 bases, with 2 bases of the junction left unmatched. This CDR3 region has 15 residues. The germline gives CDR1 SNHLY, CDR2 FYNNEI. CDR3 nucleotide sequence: TGTGCCAGCAGGGGACTAGCGGCTAGCACAGATACGCAGTATTTT. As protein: CASRGLAASTDTQYF.

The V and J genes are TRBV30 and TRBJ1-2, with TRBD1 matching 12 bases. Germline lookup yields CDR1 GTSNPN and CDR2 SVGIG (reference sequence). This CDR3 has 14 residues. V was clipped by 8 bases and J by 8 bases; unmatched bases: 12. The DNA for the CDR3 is TGTGCCAGTCGTGGGACAGGGGGCGCGGGCGGCTACACCTTC. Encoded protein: CASRGTGGAGGYTF.

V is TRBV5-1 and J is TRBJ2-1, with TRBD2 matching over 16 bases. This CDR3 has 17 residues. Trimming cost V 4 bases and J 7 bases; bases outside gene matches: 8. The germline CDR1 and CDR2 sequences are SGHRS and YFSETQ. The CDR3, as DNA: TGCGCCAGCAGCCCCGGGACTAGCGGGGGGGCGGGGAATGAGCAGTTCTTC. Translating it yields CASSPGTSGGAGNEQFF.

CDR3 loop: CASSLYTGYSYEQYF. The CDR3 DNA follows: TGTGCCAGCAGCCTCTATACAGGGTACTCCTACGAGCAGTACTTC. The rearrangement links TRBV7-8 to TRBJ2-7, with D possibly TRBD1 on 6 matching bases. Trimming pared 5 bases from V and 0 bases from J, leaving 14 bases between. From germline, CDR1 is SGHVS and CDR2 FQNEAQ. The CDR3 runs to 15 residues.

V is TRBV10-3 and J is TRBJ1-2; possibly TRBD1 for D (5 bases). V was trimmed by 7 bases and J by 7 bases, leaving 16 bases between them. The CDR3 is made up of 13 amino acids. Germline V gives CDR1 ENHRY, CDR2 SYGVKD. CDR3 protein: CAINLMGVSGYTF. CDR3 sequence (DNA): TGTGCCATCAATCTTATGGGGGTCTCTGGCTACACCTTC.

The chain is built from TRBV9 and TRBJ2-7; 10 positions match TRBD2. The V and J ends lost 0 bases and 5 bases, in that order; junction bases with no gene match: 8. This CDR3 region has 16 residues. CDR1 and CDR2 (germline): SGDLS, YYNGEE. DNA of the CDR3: TGTGCCAGCAGCGTAGCTGGGCTAGCGGGAGTCCACGAGCAGTACTTC. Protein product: CASSVAGLAGVHEQYF.